The 25 T cell receptor beta chains below were found in one sample sequenced in a study of blood T cell repertoires in COVID-19. Measured with immunoSEQ multiplex PCR; TCRdb has only the in-frame clones, and not every one. In the table there are about 85,000 clones, around 88% of which are singletons. Sequenced material: peripheral blood. The receptors here all came from a man aged 55-75 years with acute or convalescent COVID-19.

The chain has TRBV9 and TRBJ1-2, with 9 positions matching TRBD1. Germline lookup yields CDR1 SGDLS and CDR2 YYNGEE. The CDR3 totals 16 residues. With V trimmed by 2 bases and J by 6 bases, 11 bases remained unmatched. CDR3 sequence: CASSVAPTGGPDGYTF. The CDR3 DNA reads TGTGCCAGCAGCGTCGCACCGACAGGGGGACCTGATGGCTACACCTTC.

The chain uses TRBV19 and TRBJ2-5; TRBD2 aligns across 8 bases. CDR3 length: 15 amino acids. CDR1 LNHDA and CDR2 SQIVND come from the germline V gene (reference sequence). Trimming at V came to 3 bases and at J to 4 bases, leaving 7 bases not matched to a gene. The CDR3 sequence is CASSIAGGFLETQYF. The CDR3 bases are TGTGCCAGTAGTATCGCGGGGGGATTTTTAGAGACCCAGTACTTC.

This chain joins TRBV4-1 and TRBJ1-2, with TRBD1 matching 8 bases. Losses at the gene ends were 0 bases for V and 4 bases for J; bases not matched to a gene: 16. Germline V gives CDR1 MGHRA, CDR2 YSYEKL. The CDR3 extends over 19 amino acids. Here the CDR3 reads CASSQDAAGGALNGYGYTF. CDR3 DNA sequence: TGCGCCAGCAGCCAAGATGCGGCAGGGGGCGCCCTGAATGGCTATGGCTACACCTTC.

The chain joins TRBV4-3 to TRBJ2-7; D is perhaps TRBD2 (6 bases). Trimming stripped 2 bases from V and 7 bases from J, with 18 bases between. Germline V lookup: CDR1 LGHNA, CDR2 YSLEER. CDR3 length: 15 residues. CDR3 protein: CASSQFSGGLEEQYF. Written as DNA, the CDR3 is TGCGCCAGCAGCCAATTTAGCGGCGGCCTGGAGGAGCAGTACTTC.

This clone was seen once. This rearrangement joins TRBV20-1 to TRBJ1-1; a weak D match, TRBD1 (6 bases). Trimming cost V 3 bases and J 3 bases, with 17 bases left between them. Germline loops: CDR1 DFQATT, CDR2 SNEGSKA (reference sequence). The CDR3 covers 15 residues. CDR3: CSASEGRGADTEAFF. Here the CDR3 DNA reads TGCAGTGCTAGTGAGGGACGGGGGGCCGACACTGAAGCTTTCTTT.

This clone has more than one count but fewer than ten. V gene TRBV30 combines with J gene TRBJ1-2, with D possibly TRBD1 on 5 matching bases. The germline CDR1 and CDR2 sequences are GTSNPN and SVGIG (reference sequence). The V end lost 3 bases, the J end lost 3 bases, and 8 bases lay between the germline ends. There are 12 residues in the CDR3. The CDR3 spells CAWRQGDYGYTF. CDR3 in DNA: TGTGCCTGGAGGCAGGGCGACTATGGCTACACCTTC.

V usage is TRBV4-3 and J usage is TRBJ1-2, with D maybe TRBD1 (5 bases). CDR3 length equals 13 residues. V lost 3 bases and J 2 bases, leaving 7 bases between the germline ends. The germline V gene has CDR1 LGHNA and CDR2 YSLEER. CDR3 amino acids: CASSQTANYGYTF. In nucleotides, the CDR3 is TGCGCCAGCAGCCAGACAGCAAACTATGGCTACACCTTC.

This chain connects TRBV6-5 to TRBJ2-1, with 14 nucleotides matching TRBD2. Germline lookup yields CDR1 MNHEY and CDR2 SVGAGI. V shed 5 bases and J 13 bases; nucleotides not matched to a gene: 10. The CDR3 is 15 residues long. The chain's CDR3 is CASSQPGTSGGGQFF. CDR3 sequence (DNA): TGTGCCAGCAGTCAACCCGGGACTAGCGGGGGCGGTCAGTTCTTC.

The chain is built from TRBV29-1 and TRBJ2-2; D perhaps matches TRBD1 (6 bases). Germline CDR1 reads SQVTM; CDR2 reads ANQGSEA. The V end lost 4 bases, the J end lost 8 bases, and 8 bases lay between the germline ends. The length of the CDR3 is 11 residues. CDR3 protein: CSVVGAGELFF. Written as DNA, the CDR3 is TGCAGCGTTGTGGGGGCGGGGGAGCTGTTTTTT.

This clone was found once. The chain employs TRBV14 and TRBJ1-2; TRBD1 aligns across 8 bases. Trimming cost V 4 bases and J 4 bases; bases outside gene matches: 5. The CDR3 covers 14 residues. CDR1 and CDR2 (germline): SGHDN, FVKESK. CDR3 protein: CASSPRDRLYGYTF. CDR3 in DNA: TGTGCCAGCAGCCCGCGGGACAGGCTCTATGGCTACACCTTC.

The chain couples TRBV19 to TRBJ1-2, with D maybe TRBD1 (5 bases). Trimming removed 1 base at V and 3 bases at J, with 6 bases between. CDR3 size: 13 residues. Germline CDR1 is LNHDA and CDR2 is SQIVND (reference sequence). This CDR3 is CASSIGTYYGYTF. CDR3 sequence (DNA): TGTGCCAGTAGTATAGGGACATACTATGGCTACACCTTC.

The rearrangement links TRBV30 to TRBJ1-1; D remains unclear. This CDR3 is 13 amino acids long. Germline CDR1 is GTSNPN and CDR2 is SVGIG (reference sequence). The V and J ends lost 1 base and 0 bases respectively, with 6 bases between them. The chain's CDR3 is CAWSEQLNTEAFF. The CDR3 DNA is TGTGCCTGGAGTGAACAGTTGAACACTGAAGCTTTCTTT.

The V gene is TRBV24-1, the J gene TRBJ2-1; maybe TRBD2 (6 bases). V lost 6 bases and J 6 bases, leaving 17 bases between the germline ends. CDR3 length equals 15 residues. The germline CDR1 and CDR2 sequences are KGHDR and SFDVKD. DNA for the CDR3: TGTGCCACCAGTCTAATCCTCCGGGGGAGCAATGAGCAGTTCTTC. Amino acids: CATSLILRGSNEQFF.

The CDR3 here is CAISDSGGPSQETQYF. The CDR3 DNA sequence: TGTGCCATCAGTGACAGCGGGGGACCATCCCAAGAGACCCAGTACTTC. The gene calls are TRBV10-3 and TRBJ2-5, with TRBD2 matching over 8 bases. The V gene's germline CDR1 is ENHRY and CDR2 SYGVKD. V shed 3 bases, J shed 1 base, and the junction held 7 bases outside the gene matches. The CDR3 is 16 residues long.

The chain has TRBV30 and TRBJ2-1, with TRBD2 matching 10 bases. V lost 4 bases and J lost 7; bases outside the gene matches: 7. The CDR3 runs 14 residues. The germline V gene has CDR1 GTSNPN and CDR2 SVGIG (reference sequence). The CDR3 DNA reads as TGTGCCTGGAATCGGGGACTAGCGCCGAATGAGCAGTTCTTC. Residues: CAWNRGLAPNEQFF.

The CDR3 nucleotides are TGCGCCAGCAGCTTGGGGCCAGGGGGCAACAATCAGCCCCAGCATTTT. Protein product: CASSLGPGGNNQPQHF. This chain links TRBV5-1 with TRBJ1-5, with 8 bases fitting TRBD1. The germline gives CDR1 SGHRS, CDR2 YFSETQ. The CDR3 runs 16 residues. J gave up 3 bases and V 0 bases, and 5 bases lay outside the gene matches.

The chain couples TRBV4-1 to TRBJ1-4; 8 positions match TRBD1. This CDR3 region has 18 residues. V was clipped by 4 bases and J by 0 bases; unmatched bases: 10. The germline V gene encodes CDR1 MGHRA and CDR2 YSYEKL. CDR3: CASSPGQGPGSTNEKLFF. The CDR3 DNA reads as TGCGCCAGCAGCCCCGGACAGGGTCCCGGATCAACTAATGAAAAACTGTTTTTT.

On this clone: At the DNA level, this CDR3 is encoded by other sequences in the same sample as well. The J gene is TRBJ2-5, the V gene TRBV11-3, with 7 bases identical to TRBD2. After removal of 5 bases from V and 5 bases from J, the junction contained 5 bases not matched to a gene. Germline CDR1 reads SGHNT; CDR2 reads YENEEA. The CDR3 sequence is 13 residues long. CDR3 residues: CASSGREGETQYF. CDR3 sequence (DNA): TGTGCCAGCAGCGGAAGGGAGGGGGAGACCCAGTACTTC.

The chain has TRBV4-3 and TRBJ2-7, with TRBD2 matching 11 bases. CDR3 length: 17 amino acids. Germline CDR1 is LGHNA and CDR2 is YSLEER. V was clipped by 0 bases and J by 2 bases; unmatched bases: 6. CDR3 coding DNA: TGCGCCAGCAGCCAAGACCGACTAGCGGGGAAGACCTACGAGCAGTACTTC. It encodes CASSQDRLAGKTYEQYF.

This clone was detected only once. The rearrangement joins TRBV12-3 or TRBV12-4 to TRBJ1-1, with D maybe TRBD1 (5 bases). With 9 bases removed from V and 1 base from J, the gap between germline ends came to 12 bases. This CDR3 has 13 amino acids. Here the CDR3 reads CASREGKNTEAFF. In DNA form, the CDR3 reads TGTGCCAGTCGGGAGGGGAAGAACACTGAAGCTTTCTTT.

This clone was found a few times. The chain employs TRBV5-1 and TRBJ2-2, with TRBD2 identical over 8 bases. The CDR3 is made up of 15 amino acids. From germline, CDR1 is SGHRS and CDR2 YFSETQ. Trimming cost V 3 bases and J 4 bases; bases outside gene matches: 5. In nucleotides, the CDR3 is TGCGCCAGCAGCTCGCGGGGGGCGGGCACCGGGGAGCTGTTTTTT. It is translated as CASSSRGAGTGELFF.

The rearrangement joins TRBV5-1 to TRBJ2-5; D is undetermined. The germline CDR1 and CDR2 sequences are SGHRS and YFSETQ. Trimming removed 0 bases at V and 5 bases at J, with 8 bases between. CDR3 length: 13 amino acids. The CDR3 sequence is CASSLEAAETQYF. CDR3 DNA: TGCGCCAGCAGCTTGGAAGCCGCTGAGACCCAGTACTTC.

The chain combines TRBV7-2 with TRBJ1-1; 8 nucleotides line up with TRBD1. The length of the CDR3 is 16 residues. The junction had 4 bases not matched to a gene; V was cut back by 1 base and J by 0 bases. The V gene's germline CDR1 is SGHTA and CDR2 FQGNSA. In nucleotides, the CDR3 is TGTGCCAGCAGCTTAGAAGGACAGGGATTGAACACTGAAGCTTTCTTT. Encoded protein: CASSLEGQGLNTEAFF.

The V call is TRBV7-2, the J call TRBJ2-5; 8 bases line up with TRBD1. This CDR3 contains 15 residues. The J segment lost 2 bases and the V segment lost 3 bases, leaving 5 bases of the junction unmatched. The germline CDR1 and CDR2 sequences are SGHTA and FQGNSA. In DNA form, the CDR3 reads TGTGCCAGCAGCTTTGACAGGGGACCGCAAGAGACCCAGTACTTC. It translates to CASSFDRGPQETQYF.

The chain combines TRBV28 with TRBJ2-1; perhaps TRBD2 as D (6 bases). Looked up from germline, CDR1 is MDHEN and CDR2 is SYDVKM. The CDR3 extends over 16 amino acids. V dropped 7 bases and J dropped 4 bases, with 20 bases sitting between them. The CDR3 DNA reads as TGTGCCAGCACTCTCTCTTCCCGGGGGATATACAATGAGCAGTTCTTC. This encodes CASTLSSRGIYNEQFF. The full variable domain, with the rest looked up from reference TRBV28 and TRBJ2-1, is DVKVTQSSRYLVKRTGEKVFLECVQDMDHENMFWYRQDPGLGLRLIYFSYDVKMKEKGDIPEGYSVSREKKERFSLILESASTNQTSMYLCASTLSSRGIYNEQFFGPGTRLTVL.